This TCR beta chain was identified during a study of blood T cell repertoires in COVID-19 (dated by TCRdb to the early 2020s). With regard to the full study: Collaborator samples came from the United States, Italy and Spain and covered acute and convalescent phases of COVID-19. Where available, HLA class I and class II types were obtained from metadata supplied by the sample provider rather than from assay-based typing. Deeply sampled blood TCRbeta repertoires from subjects exposed to, actively infected with, or recovered from COVID-19 were included in the dataset. The repertoires were made available in a free public database intended to serve as a resource for research on the immune response to SARS-CoV-2. The material from the prospective study consisted of cDNA or gDNA derived from T cells, B-cell-depleted T cells, or PBMCs. Nearly every sample came with metadata listing a de-identified subject ID, COVID-19 status, age in years and sex. The samples were drawn from two sources: the first 160 participants of the ongoing ImmuneRACE study, and about 1,300 subjects contributed by 6 global collaborators. Overall results and qualifications from the work: How much clinical and demographic metadata was included differed by source and by participant, and the metadata was provided uncurated.

TCRbeta CDR3 regions were amplified from genomic DNA by means of the immunoSEQ Assay, a bias-controlled multiplex PCR. Regarding the original processing steps: The number of nucleated cells in each sample was estimated by amplification of reference gene primers within the assay. To quantify the absolute abundance of each unique TCRbeta CDR3 rearrangement, sequence reads were collapsed and filtered. For each sample, productive Simpson clonality was calculated as the square root of Simpson's diversity index over productive rearrangements. The immuneACCESS repertoire file appears here via TCRdb, limited to in-frame rearrangements. These files lack a portion of the clones; in checked studies, under half of the deficit traces to unresolved V genes, and the cause of the others is not known. V, J and clone size are those of that table, while D and trimming were read from the DNA. This sample is represented by over 350,000 clones; around nine tenths of them were singletons. About 2.1% of the sample belongs to the ten largest clones.

Comment on this clone: Its antigen is not yet known. The input lacks base qualities; no much larger clone sits a single base away.

The CDR3 starts with the cysteine, ends with the phenylalanine, and has 15 residues. Only CDR3 DNA remains: 45 bases, in frame from the first base. Per the germline V gene (reference sequence), MNHEY is the CDR1 and SMNVEV is the CDR2. The germline V end is reduced by 3 bases and the J end by 0 bases; junction bases left unmatched: 5. Enrolling through a virtual design, the prospective study's participants ranged in age from roughly 18 to 95 years and lived across roughly 23 United States geographic areas. In the prospective study, participants were assigned to cohorts based on the clinical history participants reported in a screening survey and a study questionnaire. In the prospective study, whole blood, serum and a nasopharyngeal or oropharyngeal swab were collected from each participant by mobile phlebotomists. Prospective study participants could optionally give additional blood draws and questionnaires over a roughly two-month period. Blood samples from the prospective study were shipped frozen or at room temperature prior to DNA extraction.

The source of this sequence is a woman under 30 with acute COVID-19. The sequencing input was PBMCs or T cells enriched from blood (not recorded which). Recombination connected TRBV27 to TRBJ2-7; 7 junctional bases match TRBD2. The CDR3 loop reads CASSLERGGSYEQYF. The DNA sequence reads TGTGCCAGCAGTTTGGAGCGGGGCGGCTCCTACGAGCAGTACTTC.